These 15 T cell receptor beta chains share one sample of origin, sequenced in a study of sequential checkpoint blockade in melanoma. Data came from immunoSEQ multiplex PCR; TCRdb stores just in-frame clones and leaves some out. The sample has 1,000 to 1,500 clones; about 71% are singletons. As to treatment: randomized to nivolumab then ipilimumab (arm A) or the reverse (arm B). The source was CD8+ T cells sorted from blood (inferred from file names), collected from a patient given nivolumab and ipilimumab in sequence. These receptors were obtained from a human donor with melanoma.

This clone was observed a few times. This chain connects TRBV5-1 to TRBJ2-7; D might be TRBD1 (6 bases). Germline V gene lookup returns CDR1 SGHRS and CDR2 YFSETQ. CDR3 length equals 16 residues. Deletions cut 3 bases from V and 0 bases from J, with 16 bases between. The CDR3 here is CASSWDTQSNSYEQYF. CDR3 in DNA: TGCGCCAGCAGCTGGGACACTCAATCAAACTCCTACGAGCAGTACTTC. The variable domain in full, with the rest retrieved from reference TRBV5-1 and TRBJ2-7, is KAGVTQTPRYLIKTRGQQVTLSCSPISGHRSVSWYQQTPGQGLQFLFEYFSETQRNKGNFPGRFSGRQFSNSRSEMNVSTLELGDSALYLCASSWDTQSNSYEQYFGPGTRLTVT.

The chain combines TRBV6-5 with TRBJ2-7, with unresolved D. The V end was cut by 4 bases, the J end by 7 bases, with 17 bases between. This CDR3 is built from 14 residues. The germline V gene encodes CDR1 MNHEY and CDR2 SVGAGI. The CDR3 is CASSLGSSPKEQYF. CDR3 nucleotide sequence: TGTGCCAGCAGTTTGGGCTCTTCCCCTAAGGAGCAGTACTTC.

The chain recombines TRBV28 with TRBJ1-1; perhaps TRBD1 as D (6 bases). V lost 2 bases, J lost 4 bases, and 32 bases lay in between. The CDR3 has 21 residues. Germline CDR1 is MDHEN and CDR2 is SYDVKM. The CDR3 is CASSLGLAGEMDALAGTEAFF. CDR3 in DNA: TGTGCCAGCAGTTTAGGATTGGCAGGGGAGATGGATGCTCTAGCGGGCACTGAAGCTTTCTTT.

This rearrangement joins TRBV15 to TRBJ2-7; TRBD2 is a possible D gene (5 bases). CDR3 length: 15 residues. Germline CDR1 is LNHNV and CDR2 is YYDKDF (reference sequence). V dropped 3 bases and J dropped 4 bases, with 16 bases sitting between them. The DNA of the CDR3 is TGTGCCACCAGCAGCGATGCTAGCACGGCATACGAGCAGTACTTC. This encodes CATSSDASTAYEQYF.

This rearrangement joins TRBV28 to TRBJ1-1, with TRBD1 matching 7 bases. The CDR3 length is 16 residues. The junction had 7 bases not matched to a gene; V was cut back by 2 bases and J by 1 base. Germline V lookup: CDR1 MDHEN, CDR2 SYDVKM. CDR3 in amino acids: CASSLLEGQPNTEAFF. CDR3 sequence (DNA): TGTGCCAGCAGTTTACTAGAGGGACAGCCGAACACTGAAGCTTTCTTT.

This chain links TRBV7-8 with TRBJ1-4, with 8 bases aligning to TRBD1. The CDR3 is made up of 15 amino acids. CDR1 and CDR2 from the germline V gene are SGHVS and FQNEAQ. The V and J ends lost 5 bases and 8 bases, in that order; junction bases with no gene match: 10. CDR3 loop: CASSILTGEYEKLFF. CDR3 nucleotides: TGTGCCAGCAGCATATTGACAGGGGAGTACGAAAAACTGTTTTTT.

This clone turned up a few times. The chain couples TRBV2 to TRBJ1-2; D is perhaps TRBD1 (5 bases). The ends were cut back, 8 bases at V and 3 bases at J, with 13 bases in the middle. The CDR3 loop spans 13 amino acids. Germline CDR1 SNHLY, CDR2 FYNNEI. The CDR3 reads CASLLQDYYGYTF. For the CDR3, the DNA is TGTGCCAGCCTATTACAGGATTACTATGGCTACACCTTC.

The J gene is TRBJ2-7, the V gene TRBV5-8, with D maybe TRBD1 (6 bases). Trimming took 4 bases from V and 3 from J, leaving 17 bases between them. This CDR3 is 15 amino acids long. CDR1 is SGHTS and CDR2 is YDEGEE in the germline V gene. Here the CDR3 reads CASSPSGDPFYEQYF. The CDR3 nucleotides read TGTGCCAGCAGCCCCTCAGGGGACCCCTTCTACGAGCAGTACTTC.

This chain links TRBV19 with TRBJ1-5; 7 bases map to TRBD1. There are 15 residues in the CDR3. CDR1 is LNHDA, CDR2 SQIVND, per germline (reference sequence). Trimming removed 5 bases from V and 6 bases from J; junction bases left unmatched: 10. The CDR3, as DNA: TGTGCCAGTAGTGACTTTAGGGGGCAATCTCAGCCCCAGCATTTT. Its protein is CASSDFRGQSQPQHF.

In this sample, this clone turned up a few times. This rearrangement joins TRBV28 to TRBJ2-7, with a weak D call TRBD2 (5 bases). The CDR3 is 14 amino acids. Germline lookup yields CDR1 MDHEN and CDR2 SYDVKM. Between the trimmed V and J ends, which lost 2 bases and 7 bases, there was a span of 15 bases. CDR3 loop: CASSLGSAPREQYF. In nucleotides, the CDR3 is TGTGCCAGCAGTTTAGGGAGTGCCCCCAGGGAGCAGTACTTC.

The chain employs TRBV5-6 and TRBJ2-3, with TRBD2 identical over 13 bases. The CDR3 spans 15 residues. Trimming removed 3 bases from V and 3 bases from J; junction bases left unmatched: 1. Germline CDR1 reads SGHDT; CDR2 reads YYEEEE. CDR3 in DNA: TGTGCCAGCAGCTGGACTAGCGGGAGTACAGATACGCAGTATTTT. It codes for CASSWTSGSTDTQYF.

V gene TRBV30 combines with J gene TRBJ1-1, with TRBD1 matching 10 bases. Losses at the gene ends were 2 bases for V and 4 bases for J; bases not matched to a gene: 13. Germline-derived CDR1 and CDR2 are GTSNPN and SVGIG (reference sequence). The CDR3 covers 17 residues. CDR3 DNA: TGTGCCTGGAGTACCGGGACAGGGGTTTTTGGGAGCACTGAAGCTTTCTTT. Protein sequence: CAWSTGTGVFGSTEAFF.

The chain couples TRBV5-1 to TRBJ2-7; perhaps TRBD1 as D (6 bases). The V end was cut by 3 bases, the J end by 3 bases, with 10 bases between. The CDR3 totals 13 residues. In germline, CDR1 is SGHRS, CDR2 YFSETQ. For the CDR3, the DNA is TGCGCCAGCAGCTACGGACAGCTCTACGAGCAGTACTTC. This gives the protein CASSYGQLYEQYF.

The chain couples TRBV4-3 to TRBJ2-7; 8 nucleotides agree with TRBD2. With 4 bases clipped from V and 2 bases from J, the junction kept 7 bases outside the gene matches. The CDR3 has 15 residues. The V gene's germline CDR1 is LGHNA and CDR2 YSLEER. The CDR3 region has the DNA TGCGCCAGCAGCCCAAGCGGGAGTGGAGCCTACGAGCAGTACTTC. Amino acid sequence: CASSPSGSGAYEQYF.

The gene calls are TRBV7-6 and TRBJ1-3, with unresolved D. This CDR3 is 15 amino acids long. The ends were cut back, 1 base at V and 0 bases at J, with 7 bases in the middle. Germline loops: CDR1 SGHVS, CDR2 FNYEAQ. The CDR3 coding sequence is TGTGCCAGCAGCTTAGAGCCGAGCTCTGGAAACACCATATATTTT. This sequence encodes CASSLEPSSGNTIYF.